This TCR beta chain derives from a study of beta chain features in type 1 diabetes. Regarding this clone: Its antigen is not known.

Reverse transcription of all isolated RNA meant that expressed TCRB transcripts were sequenced. The table came from immunoSEQ multiplex PCR; TCRdb's copy has only in-frame clones and leaves some out. The table includes approximately 140,000 clones, about 7% detected once. Trimming pared 5 bases from V and 7 bases from J, leaving 16 bases between. This CDR3 spans 14 amino acids. Germline CDR1 reads SGHTA; CDR2 reads FQGTGA. Study results and limitations: Over-representation of high TCR-expressing cells was a possible consequence of cDNA sequencing. At VDJ recombination sites, type 1 diabetes patients had fewer insertions and more deleted nucleotides.

Sequenced material: central memory CD4+ T cells from blood. The receptor's source is a woman in her 30s in good health. The chain employs TRBV7-3 and TRBJ2-3; no definite D call. This CDR3 is CASSQDTRSYTQYF. The CDR3 nucleotides read TGTGCCAGCAGCCAGGATACCCGATCCTATACGCAGTATTTT.